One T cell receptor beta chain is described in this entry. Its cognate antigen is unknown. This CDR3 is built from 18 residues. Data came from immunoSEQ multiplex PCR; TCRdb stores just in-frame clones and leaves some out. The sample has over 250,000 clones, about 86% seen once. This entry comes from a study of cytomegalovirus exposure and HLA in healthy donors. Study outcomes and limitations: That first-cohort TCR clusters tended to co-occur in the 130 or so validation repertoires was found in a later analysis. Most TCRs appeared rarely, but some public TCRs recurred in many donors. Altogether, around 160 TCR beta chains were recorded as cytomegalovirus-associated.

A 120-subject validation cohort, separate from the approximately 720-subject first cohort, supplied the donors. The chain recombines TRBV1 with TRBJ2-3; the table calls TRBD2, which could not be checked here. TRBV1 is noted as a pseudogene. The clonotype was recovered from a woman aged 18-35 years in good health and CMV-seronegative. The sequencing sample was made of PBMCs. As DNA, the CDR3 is TGCACCAGCAGCCACGCCATGGGTAGCGGGGGGGCCGGAGATACGCAGTATTTT. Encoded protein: CTSSHAMGSGGAGDTQYF.